This T cell receptor beta chain was sequenced in a study of TIL therapy for anti-PD-1-resistant metastatic lung cancer. Study overall: Most patients had lung adenocarcinoma; a few tumors were EGFR-mutant, two ALK-rearranged; half smoked currently or formerly. Median tumor mutation burden was 1.5 mutations per megabase.

This was the immunoSEQ v3 assay. Each library reached some 2 million read pairs, or 5-6 million at deep level. Clones were sequenced by immunoSEQ multiplex PCR, and TCRdb holds only the in-frame ones, with some missing. The sample yields 50,000 to 60,000 clones, about 81% seen once. The CDR3 spans 15 residues. CDR1 is KGHSH, CDR2 LQKENI, per germline. Trimming removed 0 bases at V and 5 bases at J, with 13 bases between. A note on this clone: Its antigen is as yet unknown.

Time point reported: pre-treatment sample, taken before nivolumab and TIL therapy. Overall study results and limits: The baseline peripheral repertoire was partially replaced by infused TIL clonotypes that later decayed.

V usage is TRBV18 and J usage is TRBJ2-5, with D perhaps matching TRBD1 (6 bases). The sequencing used blood, collected at baseline. This receptor was identified in a person between 25 and 79 years old with non-small cell lung cancer. Here the CDR3 DNA reads TGTGCCAGCTCACCACCGGGACAACCTCGGGAGACCCAGTACTTC. Translation: CASSPPGQPRETQYF.